The 13 T cell receptor beta chains below all came from one sample that was sequenced in a study of blood T cell repertoires in COVID-19. Sequencing was performed with immunoSEQ multiplex PCR; in TCRdb, only in-frame clones are kept and a portion is missing. The table lists 350,000 to 550,000 clones, approximately 90% of them singletons. The sample taken for sequencing was peripheral blood. These receptor sequences come from a woman aged 25 to 39 with acute or convalescent COVID-19.

V and J are TRBV6-5 and TRBJ1-5; D not certain. In germline, CDR1 is MNHEY, CDR2 SVGAGI. The CDR3 is 14 residues long. V lost 5 bases to trimming and J lost 0 bases, with 8 bases between them. This CDR3 is CASSNTHSNQPQHF. The DNA of the CDR3 is TGTGCCAGCAGTAACACACATAGCAATCAGCCCCAGCATTTT.

V is TRBV7-7 and J is TRBJ2-2; 7 bases are shared with TRBD1. Unmatched junction bases numbered 2, after V lost 6 bases and J lost 1 base. CDR1 is SSHAT, CDR2 FNYEAQ, per germline (reference sequence). The CDR3 sequence is 14 residues long. The CDR3 loop reads CASRRDRNTGELFF. The DNA for the CDR3 is TGTGCCAGCAGGAGGGACAGGAACACCGGGGAGCTGTTTTTT.

This rearrangement joins TRBV7-3 to TRBJ2-1, with 8 bases matching TRBD1. The CDR3 totals 13 residues. The V segment lost 6 bases and the J segment 8 bases; nucleotides outside the gene matches: 6. Germline CDR1 is SGHTA and CDR2 is FQGTGA. The CDR3 DNA reads TGTGCCAGCAGTCAAAACAGGGGGGATGAGCAGTTCTTC. Translating gives CASSQNRGDEQFF.

This chain links TRBV7-3 with TRBJ2-1; no definite D call. The V and J ends lost 5 bases and 6 bases respectively, with 14 bases between them. There are 14 residues in the CDR3. Germline values: CDR1 SGHTA, CDR2 FQGTGA. The CDR3 here is CASSTGSAPNEQFF. The CDR3 DNA sequence: TGTGCCAGCAGCACCGGGTCGGCACCCAATGAGCAGTTCTTC.

This chain links TRBV19 with TRBJ1-2; 8 nucleotides align to TRBD1. The V gene end was trimmed by 4 bases and the J gene end by 5 bases; junction bases not matched to a gene: 9. The germline V gene encodes CDR1 LNHDA and CDR2 SQIVND (reference sequence). The CDR3 is made up of 15 amino acids. CDR3: CASSTSSRGHYGYTF. The CDR3 DNA follows: TGTGCCAGTAGTACCTCCTCCAGGGGGCATTATGGCTACACCTTC.

The chain joins TRBV10-3 to TRBJ1-5, with TRBD1 matching 7 bases. The CDR3 totals 13 residues. Trimming removed 8 bases from V and 6 bases from J; junction bases left unmatched: 7. The germline V gene encodes CDR1 ENHRY and CDR2 SYGVKD. The CDR3 reads CAIPGQVVQPQHF. CDR3 in DNA: TGTGCCATCCCTGGACAGGTGGTTCAGCCCCAGCATTTT.

The chain is built from TRBV9 and TRBJ1-6, with D perhaps TRBD1 (6 bases). V lost 3 bases and J 1 base, leaving 8 bases between the germline ends. The CDR3 covers 15 residues. The germline CDR1 and CDR2 sequences are SGDLS and YYNGEE. This chain's CDR3 is CASSDGQSYNSPLHF. In DNA, the CDR3 is TGTGCCAGCAGCGACGGACAGTCCTATAATTCACCCCTCCACTTT.

The J gene is TRBJ2-3, the V gene TRBV7-2; the match to TRBD1 covers 11 bases. The CDR3 spans 15 residues. J gave up 4 bases and V 2 bases, and 2 bases lay outside the gene matches. From germline, CDR1 is SGHTA and CDR2 FQGNSA. The CDR3: CASSLLGQGADTQYF. CDR3 nucleotides: TGTGCCAGCAGCTTACTGGGACAGGGGGCAGATACGCAGTATTTT.

The CDR3: CASSQDLAAGAPGELFF. The CDR3 DNA sequence: TGTGCCAGCAGCCAAGATCTCGCGGCGGGGGCCCCCGGGGAGCTGTTTTTT. This sequence joins TRBV3-1 (or the pseudogene TRBV3-2) and TRBJ2-2, with D possibly matching TRBD2 (7 bases). Germline V gene sequence: CDR1 LGHDT, CDR2 YNNKEL (reference sequence). CDR3 size: 17 residues. V was clipped by 0 bases and J by 6 bases, with 17 bases between them.

V and J are TRBV7-6 and TRBJ1-5, with D uncertain. This CDR3 has 17 residues. The V end was cut by 3 bases, the J end by 4 bases, with 19 bases between. Germline assignment: CDR1 SGHVS and CDR2 FNYEAQ. This CDR3 is CASSFLEKRRTNQPQHF. The CDR3 nucleotides are TGTGCCAGCAGCTTCCTTGAAAAACGGAGGACGAATCAGCCCCAGCATTTT.

In this sample, this clone turned up a few times. The rearrangement joins TRBV11-2 to TRBJ1-6, with D maybe TRBD1 (6 bases). Trimming removed 5 bases from V and 8 bases from J, with 19 bases in between. Germline V lookup: CDR1 SGHAT, CDR2 FQNNGV. The CDR3 runs 16 residues. The CDR3 DNA reads TGTGCCAGCAGCCCAAGGGGTGCGGCAGGGGATTCACCCCTCCACTTT. Amino acid sequence: CASSPRGAAGDSPLHF.

With respect to this clone: Other nucleotide sequences from this sample produce the same CDR3. J is TRBJ1-2 and V is TRBV28; the D is unclear. This CDR3 spans 13 amino acids. Per germline, CDR1 MDHEN and CDR2 SYDVKM. V was trimmed by 3 bases and J by 4 bases, leaving 9 bases between them. The CDR3 loop is CASSFRGGYGYTF. The CDR3 DNA reads TGTGCCAGCAGTTTTCGTGGCGGCTATGGCTACACCTTC.

Points on this clone: The sample has other DNA sequences that encode this CDR3 too. This chain connects TRBV5-1 to TRBJ2-1; 10 bases map to TRBD1. This CDR3 is built from 13 residues. The germline gives CDR1 SGHRS, CDR2 YFSETQ. V lost 3 bases and J lost 7; bases outside the gene matches: 1. The CDR3: CASSWTGGNEQFF. In nucleotides, the CDR3 is TGCGCCAGCAGCTGGACAGGGGGGAATGAGCAGTTCTTC. The full variable domain, in which reference TRBV5-1 and TRBJ2-1 provide the parts outside the CDR3, is KAGVTQTPRYLIKTRGQQVTLSCSPISGHRSVSWYQQTPGQGLQFLFEYFSETQRNKGNFPGRFSGRQFSNSRSEMNVSTLELGDSALYLCASSWTGGNEQFFGPGTRLTVL.